The present TCR beta chain was sequenced within a study of cytomegalovirus exposure and HLA in healthy donors. Clones were sequenced by immunoSEQ multiplex PCR, and TCRdb holds only the in-frame ones, with some missing. The table includes 100,000 to 150,000 clones, approximately 92% detected once. Worth noting for this clone: The antigen is not known.

CDR3 size: 17 residues. Per germline, CDR1 SEHNR and CDR2 FQNEAQ (reference sequence). V gave up 4 bases and J gave up 3 bases; unmatched junction bases: 13. Study-wide results and limits: The study labeled 170 or so TCR beta chains cytomegalovirus-associated.

The clonotype originates from a woman between 18 and 30 years old in good health and CMV-seronegative. The rearrangement links TRBV7-9 to TRBJ2-5; 8 nucleotides align to TRBD1. Sequenced input: PBMCs. In DNA form, the CDR3 reads TGTGCCAGCAGCTCGCTCAGGACAGGGACCCACAAAGAGACCCAGTACTTC. It yields the protein CASSSLRTGTHKETQYF.